The 8 T cell receptor beta chains given below trace back to one sample, sequenced in a study of blood T cell repertoires in COVID-19. Profiled with immunoSEQ multiplex PCR; TCRdb holds only in-frame clones, not every one. The data show 150,000 or so clones, over 70% seen once. Specimen: PBMCs or T cells enriched from blood (not recorded which). The receptors were gathered from a woman in her sixties who had recovered from COVID-19.

The chain is built from TRBV6-5 and TRBJ1-2; 7 bases are shared with TRBD1. The V gene end was trimmed by 8 bases and the J gene end by 4 bases; junction bases not matched to a gene: 13. From germline, CDR1 is MNHEY and CDR2 SVGAGI. The CDR3 loop spans 15 amino acids. In DNA form, the CDR3 reads TGTGCCAGCCGAAGTGAATACAGGGGTTCCTATGGCTACACCTTC. This encodes CASRSEYRGSYGYTF.

This chain uses TRBV28 with TRBJ1-5, with 8 bases matching TRBD1. Germline assignment: CDR1 MDHEN and CDR2 SYDVKM. The ends lost 3 bases at V and 4 bases at J; junction bases unmatched: 5. This CDR3 region has 15 residues. The CDR3 here is CASSFQGAKNQPQHF. The CDR3, as DNA: TGTGCCAGCAGTTTCCAGGGGGCAAAGAATCAGCCCCAGCATTTT. The whole variable domain, remainder taken from reference TRBV28 and TRBJ1-5, is DVKVTQSSRYLVKRTGEKVFLECVQDMDHENMFWYRQDPGLGLRLIYFSYDVKMKEKGDIPEGYSVSREKKERFSLILESASTNQTSMYLCASSFQGAKNQPQHFGDGTRLSIL.

V gene TRBV9 combines with J gene TRBJ2-2; D unclear. This CDR3 region has 16 residues. Germline V gives CDR1 SGDLS, CDR2 YYNGEE. Trimming took off 0 bases at V and 1 base at J, with 10 bases between the two ends. The CDR3, as DNA: TGTGCCAGCAGCGTAGAAGTTAGCAGGAACACCGGGGAGCTGTTTTTT. Its protein product is CASSVEVSRNTGELFF.

The CDR3 coding sequence is TGCAGCGCCGGGACAACGACGTCCTATGGCTACACCTTC. It translates to CSAGTTTSYGYTF. This chain joins TRBV29-1 and TRBJ1-2; D possibly corresponds to TRBD1 (6 bases). Germline V gene lookup returns CDR1 SQVTM and CDR2 ANQGSEA. V lost 7 bases, J lost 4 bases, and 16 bases lay in between. This CDR3 is 13 amino acids long.

This chain connects TRBV11-2 to TRBJ2-7; 9 nucleotides line up with TRBD2. Looked up from germline, CDR1 is SGHAT and CDR2 is FQNNGV. Trimming took 7 bases from V and 6 from J; bases not matched to a gene: 10. The CDR3 totals 14 residues. The CDR3 sequence: CASTTMIAGVEQYF. The CDR3 DNA is TGTGCCAGCACTACCATGATAGCGGGAGTCGAGCAGTACTTC.

The chain couples TRBV11-2 to TRBJ2-6; D gene unclear. Germline values: CDR1 SGHAT, CDR2 FQNNGV. The CDR3 consists of 15 residues. V was cut by 3 bases and J by 2 bases, with 8 bases left in between. The CDR3 DNA reads as TGTGCCAGCAGCTTGGGTGAGGCTGGGGCCAACGTCCTGACTTTC. Protein: CASSLGEAGANVLTF.

To note about this clone: One end of the junction varies from germline; a read error may be responsible. CDR3 DNA: TGTGCCAGCAGCTTGGAAGGACTTACTTCTCCTACTTTT. It specifies CASSLEGLTSPTF. The chain is built from TRBV5-4 and TRBJ2-3; D is perhaps TRBD2 (5 bases). The germline gives CDR1 SGHNT, CDR2 YYREEE (reference sequence). The CDR3 totals 13 residues.

The J gene is TRBJ1-6, the V gene TRBV11-2, with a weak D call TRBD1 (6 bases). Trimming cost V 4 bases and J 4 bases, with 8 bases left between them. The germline CDR1 and CDR2 sequences are SGHAT and FQNNGV. This CDR3 has 14 amino acids. CDR3 protein: CASSSGQYNSPLHF. In DNA, the CDR3 is TGTGCCAGCAGCTCAGGACAGTATAATTCACCCCTCCACTTT. The full variable domain, in which reference TRBV11-2 and TRBJ1-6 provide the parts outside the CDR3, is EAGVAQSPRYKIIEKRQSVAFWCNPISGHATLYWYQQILGQGPKLLIQFQNNGVVDDSQLPKDRFSAERLKGVDSTLKIQPAKLEDSAVYLCASSSGQYNSPLHFGNGTRLTVT.